Shown below are 15 T cell receptor beta chains from a single sample sequenced in a study of technical replicates of blood from a few donors. Profiling relied on immunoSEQ multiplex PCR, and the TCRdb table lists in-frame clones only, not all of them. The repertoire holds about 70,000 clones, with 90% to 95% as singletons. The sample was T cells isolated from PBMCs. Every receptor here comes from a human donor in good health.

The CDR3 reads CASSFGEGGVNEQFF. The CDR3 bases are TGTGCCAGCAGCTTCGGTGAGGGAGGGGTAAATGAGCAGTTCTTC. The chain uses TRBV7-8 and TRBJ2-1, with 7 bases aligning to TRBD2. V lost 3 bases, J lost 7 bases, and 9 bases stayed unmatched. This CDR3 comprises 15 residues. CDR1 is SGHVS and CDR2 is FQNEAQ in the germline V gene.

The chain carries TRBV30 and TRBJ2-7, with D possibly TRBD2 on 7 matching bases. With 0 bases removed from V and 4 bases from J, the gap between germline ends came to 10 bases. The CDR3 totals 13 residues. Per germline, CDR1 GTSNPN and CDR2 SVGIG (reference sequence). The DNA of the CDR3 is TGTGCCTGGAGTGTAAGGGGGGGATACGAGCAGTACTTC. Amino acid sequence: CAWSVRGGYEQYF.

The genes are TRBV7-9 and TRBJ2-5; perhaps TRBD2 as D (5 bases). In germline, CDR1 is SEHNR, CDR2 FQNEAQ (reference sequence). The CDR3 length is 14 residues. DNA for the CDR3: TGTGCTTATGAGTCAGAGGACTTGCAAGAGACCCAGTACTTC. Translation gives CAYESEDLQETQYF.

The genes are TRBV6-6 and TRBJ2-1, with 10 bases that match TRBD2. Germline V lookup: CDR1 MNHNY, CDR2 SVGAGI (reference sequence). The CDR3 spans 15 residues. Trimming at V came to 6 bases and at J to 3 bases, leaving 5 bases not matched to a gene. In DNA, the CDR3 is TGTGCCAGCAGGCTACTAGCGGGGCACTACAATGAGCAGTTCTTC. It specifies CASRLLAGHYNEQFF.

CDR3 nucleotides: TGTGCCAGCATCTTTGAGGGCAGCCCCACTGAAGCTTTCTTT. It specifies CASIFEGSPTEAFF. The V and J genes are TRBV5-4 and TRBJ1-1, with D unresolved. In germline, CDR1 is SGHNT, CDR2 YYREEE (reference sequence). The CDR3 is 14 amino acids. Between the trimmed V and J ends, which lost 6 bases and 4 bases, there was a span of 16 bases.

This sequence joins TRBV2 and TRBJ1-4; D perhaps matches TRBD1 (6 bases). The CDR3 has 15 amino acids. V lost 5 bases and J lost 5, with 15 bases in between. Germline V gene data show CDR1 as SNHLY and CDR2 as FYNNEI. The CDR3 protein is CASSTQGVGNEKLFF. The CDR3 nucleotides are TGTGCCAGCAGTACACAGGGCGTTGGAAATGAAAAACTGTTTTTT.

This chain joins TRBV4-1 and TRBJ2-7; 8 bases line up with TRBD2. Per germline, CDR1 MGHRA and CDR2 YSYEKL. The CDR3 has 16 amino acids. Trimming cost V 0 bases and J 1 base; bases outside gene matches: 5. CDR3 sequence: CASSQEVTSGSYEQYF. CDR3 sequence (DNA): TGCGCCAGCAGCCAAGAGGTCACTAGCGGTTCCTACGAGCAGTACTTC.

The V call is TRBV29-1, the J call TRBJ1-2; 9 bases are a match to TRBD1. J was trimmed by 6 bases and V by 6 bases; bases with no gene match: 2. Germline CDR1 SQVTM, CDR2 ANQGSEA. The CDR3 has 11 residues. The CDR3 region has the DNA TGCAGCGTAAGGACAGGGGATGGCTACACCTTC. Translation gives CSVRTGDGYTF.

The rearrangement uses TRBV5-5 and TRBJ1-1, with no clear D. Trimming removed 4 bases at V and 5 bases at J, with 15 bases between. This CDR3 has 14 amino acids. Germline V gene data show CDR1 as SGHKS and CDR2 as YYEKEE (reference sequence). CDR3 in amino acids: CASSTLQGTTEAFF. The CDR3 region has the DNA TGTGCCAGCAGCACACTACAAGGAACGACTGAAGCTTTCTTT.

This chain uses TRBV25-1 with TRBJ2-1, with 7 bases matching TRBD2. CDR1 and CDR2 (germline): MGHDK, SYGVNS. CDR3 length equals 15 residues. Germline trimming cut 4 bases from V and 7 bases from J; bases unmatched to any gene: 10. The DNA for the CDR3 is TGTGCCAGCAGTGGAGCGGGGTTCCCCCTGAATGAGCAGTTCTTC. Its translation: CASSGAGFPLNEQFF.

The V gene is TRBV7-2, the J gene TRBJ2-3, with D perhaps matching TRBD1 (5 bases). CDR3 length: 13 amino acids. V was shortened by 5 bases and J by 3 bases, with 9 bases between the two germline ends. The germline CDR1 and CDR2 sequences are SGHTA and FQGNSA. The CDR3 here is CASSPQGTDTQYF. The CDR3 DNA reads as TGTGCCAGCAGCCCGCAGGGAACAGATACGCAGTATTTT.

The chain employs TRBV5-1 and TRBJ2-3, with 11 bases that match TRBD2. Per the germline V gene, CDR1 is SGHRS and CDR2 is YFSETQ. The CDR3 contains 14 residues. V dropped 3 bases and J dropped 3; count of bases not matched to a gene: 0. The CDR3 sequence is CASSSSGGTDTQYF. The CDR3 bases are TGCGCCAGCAGCTCTAGCGGGGGGACAGATACGCAGTATTTT.

The J gene is TRBJ1-1, the V gene TRBV27; the D gene is possibly TRBD1 (6 bases). The germline V and J ends were trimmed by 2 bases and 5 bases, with 9 bases remaining between them. CDR1 is MNHEY and CDR2 is SMNVEV in the germline V gene (reference sequence). This CDR3 spans 13 amino acids. The CDR3 loop is CASSLQGFTEAFF. The CDR3 DNA follows: TGTGCCAGCAGTTTACAGGGGTTTACTGAAGCTTTCTTT.

The V call is TRBV4-3, the J call TRBJ1-5, with D uncertain. From germline, CDR1 is LGHNA and CDR2 YSLEER. Trimming removed 0 bases at V and 3 bases at J, with 15 bases between. The CDR3 runs 17 residues. The CDR3 protein is CASSQDRGMGSNQPQHF. The CDR3, as DNA: TGCGCCAGCAGCCAAGATAGAGGGATGGGGTCCAATCAGCCCCAGCATTTT.

The table lists this clone with a count of one. This chain uses TRBV28 with TRBJ2-5, with 12 bases identical to TRBD2. The CDR3 has 17 amino acids. Germline CDR1 reads MDHEN; CDR2 reads SYDVKM. Unmatched junction bases numbered 10, after V lost 5 bases and J lost 3 bases. CDR3 loop: CASSPRLAGAGEETQYF. CDR3 bases: TGTGCCAGCAGTCCGAGACTAGCGGGAGCAGGGGAAGAGACCCAGTACTTC. The full variable domain, with the rest looked up from reference TRBV28 and TRBJ2-5, is DVKVTQSSRYLVKRTGEKVFLECVQDMDHENMFWYRQDPGLGLRLIYFSYDVKMKEKGDIPEGYSVSREKKERFSLILESASTNQTSMYLCASSPRLAGAGEETQYFGPGTRLLVL.